The 23 T cell receptor beta chains below come from one sample, sequenced in a study of multiple sclerosis patients with progressive multifocal leukoencephalopathy. This table comes from immunoSEQ multiplex PCR, and its TCRdb copy is limited to in-frame clones, with some not included. The sample holds under 40,000 clones; over 90% are singletons and the top ten take just under 2%. The time point denotes: before natalizumab initiation. The specimen was PBMCs. Receptor source: a man aged 25-40 years with multiple sclerosis.

V is TRBV10-1 and J is TRBJ1-6; D call uncertain. Germline lookup yields CDR1 WNHNN and CDR2 SYGVQD (reference sequence). The V and J ends lost 2 bases and 9 bases respectively, with 11 bases between them. The CDR3 covers 14 residues. The CDR3 is CASSETKEVSPLHF. CDR3 nucleotides: TGCGCCAGCAGTGAGACGAAGGAAGTTTCACCCCTCCACTTT.

The chain employs TRBV4-3 and TRBJ2-5; 11 nucleotides align to TRBD2. The CDR3 extends over 16 amino acids. The germline gives CDR1 LGHNA, CDR2 YSLEER. The ends lost 4 bases at V and 5 bases at J; junction bases unmatched: 9. The CDR3 DNA reads as TGCGCCAGCAGCCGCTTGACTAGCGGGATTGGGGAGACCCAGTACTTC. Protein sequence: CASSRLTSGIGETQYF.

J is TRBJ2-1 and V is TRBV18; 10 bases are shared with TRBD1. After removal of 2 bases from V and 10 bases from J, the junction contained 17 bases not matched to a gene. CDR3 size: 18 residues. Germline CDR1 KGHSH, CDR2 LQKENI. The CDR3, as DNA: TGTGCCAGCTCACCAACCAACGTCGGGACAGGGGCTCTTCGGGAGCAGTTCTTC. It translates to CASSPTNVGTGALREQFF. Using reference TRBV18 and TRBJ2-1 for the parts outside the CDR3, the full variable domain is NAGVMQNPRHLVRRRGQEARLRCSPMKGHSHVYWYRQLPEEGLKFMVYLQKENIIDESGMPKERFSAEFPKEGPSILRIQQVVRGDSAAYFCASSPTNVGTGALREQFFGPGTRLTVL.

The chain combines TRBV6-5 with TRBJ2-5; the D gene is possibly TRBD2 (6 bases). In germline, CDR1 is MNHEY, CDR2 SVGAGI. Between the trimmed V and J ends, which lost 5 bases and 1 base, there was a span of 14 bases. The CDR3 extends over 15 amino acids. CDR3 amino acids: CASSPGGISQETQYF. CDR3 bases: TGTGCCAGCAGTCCCGGCGGGATCTCCCAAGAGACCCAGTACTTC.

This clone was recorded once. V is TRBV2 and J is TRBJ2-7; D may be TRBD2 (5 bases). V lost 1 base and J lost 6, with 7 bases in between. Germline V gives CDR1 SNHLY, CDR2 FYNNEI. This CDR3 has 12 amino acids. DNA of the CDR3: TGTGCCAGCAGTGAAGTTAGCGCCGAGCAGTACGTC. Residues: CASSEVSAEQYV.

Points on this clone: An end of the junction differs from the germline gene, which may be a read error. The genes are TRBV7-7 and TRBJ1-5, with D maybe TRBD1 (5 bases). This CDR3 has 13 amino acids. The germline CDR1 and CDR2 sequences are SSHAT and FNYEAQ (reference sequence). CDR3 region: CASSSGRNQPQHF. Written as DNA, the CDR3 is TGTGCTAGCAGCTCAGGGAGGAATCAGCCCCAGCATTTT.

This chain uses TRBV30 with TRBJ2-5; D ambiguous. CDR1 and CDR2 (germline): GTSNPN, SVGIG (reference sequence). Trimming stripped 0 bases from V and 4 bases from J, with 9 bases between. This CDR3 region has 13 residues. This chain's CDR3 is CAWSVRLRETQYF. The CDR3 nucleotides read TGTGCCTGGAGTGTAAGGCTTAGAGAGACCCAGTACTTC. The entire variable domain, with the rest obtained from reference TRBV30 and TRBJ2-5, is as follows: SQTIHQWPATLVQPVGSPLSLECTVEGTSNPNLYWYRQAAGRGLQLLFYSVGIGQISSEVPQNLSASRPQDRQFILSSKKLLLSDSGFYLCAWSVRLRETQYFGPGTRLLVL.

The chain recombines TRBV5-4 with TRBJ1-2, with TRBD1 matching 10 bases. Germline-derived CDR1 and CDR2 are SGHNT and YYREEE (reference sequence). The CDR3 contains 16 residues. J gave up 8 bases and V 0 bases, and 10 bases lay outside the gene matches. CDR3 sequence reads: CASSLAGTGDVKGYTF. CDR3 sequence (DNA): TGTGCCAGCAGCTTGGCCGGGACAGGGGACGTTAAAGGCTACACCTTC.

Only one count was recorded for this clone. The genes are TRBV11-2 and TRBJ2-1, with D perhaps given as TRBD1 or TRBD2 (5 bases each). Germline V lookup: CDR1 SGHAT, CDR2 FQNNGV. The V gene lost 8 bases and the J gene lost 0 bases, with 11 bases spanning the gap. The CDR3 sequence is 14 residues long. This CDR3 is CASRDGPSYNEQFF. The CDR3 DNA reads TGTGCCAGCCGGGACGGGCCCTCCTACAATGAGCAGTTCTTC.

V gene TRBV29-1 combines with J gene TRBJ1-2; no definite D call. Looked up from germline, CDR1 is SQVTM and CDR2 is ANQGSEA. CDR3 size: 11 residues. Trimming removed 5 bases at V and 7 bases at J, with 11 bases between. The CDR3 loop is CSVNPQIGYTF. In DNA, the CDR3 is TGCAGCGTTAATCCCCAGATTGGCTACACCTTC.

This chain uses TRBV7-2 with TRBJ1-5, with TRBD1 as a possible D gene (6 bases). The V and J ends lost 3 bases and 2 bases respectively, with 11 bases between them. Germline CDR1 SGHTA, CDR2 FQGNSA. This CDR3 is 15 amino acids long. This CDR3 reads CASSFSGGRNQPQHF. The DNA of the CDR3 is TGTGCCAGCAGCTTTTCCGGGGGGCGCAATCAGCCCCAGCATTTT. The full variable domain, its missing parts supplied by reference TRBV7-2 and TRBJ1-5, is GAGVSQSPSNKVTEKGKDVELRCDPISGHTALYWYRQSLGQGLEFLIYFQGNSAPDKSGLPSDRFSAERTGGSVSTLTIQRTQQEDSAVYLCASSFSGGRNQPQHFGDGTRLSIL.

This rearrangement joins TRBV27 to TRBJ2-7; a weak D match, TRBD2 (5 bases). CDR1 and CDR2 from the germline V gene are MNHEY and SMNVEV (reference sequence). V lost 0 bases and J 2 bases, leaving 11 bases between the germline ends. This CDR3 is 15 amino acids long. CDR3: CASSLSGVGAYEQYV. The CDR3 bases are TGTGCCAGCAGTTTATCGGGAGTTGGAGCCTACGAGCAGTACGTC.

V usage is TRBV6-5 and J usage is TRBJ2-3; tentatively, D is TRBD2 (5 bases). There are 15 residues in the CDR3. Germline lookup yields CDR1 MNHEY and CDR2 SVGAGI. Trimming left V 6 bases short and J 1 base short, with 14 bases between. CDR3 in amino acids: CASSQRAIRTDTQYF. CDR3 nucleotides: TGTGCCAGCAGCCAGAGGGCCATCCGCACAGATACGCAGTATTTT.

This sequence joins TRBV15 and TRBJ2-5; D is unclear. The CDR3 consists of 12 residues. The V gene's germline CDR1 is LNHNV and CDR2 YYDKDF (reference sequence). V was pared by 0 bases and J by 4 bases, with 3 bases between. Here the CDR3 reads CATSRERETQYF. CDR3 sequence (DNA): TGTGCCACCAGCAGAGAGAGAGAGACCCAGTACTTC.

V gene TRBV27 combines with J gene TRBJ2-7, with no clear D. The V end was cut by 4 bases, the J end by 2 bases, with 12 bases between. The CDR3 length is 14 residues. Per germline, CDR1 MNHEY and CDR2 SMNVEV (reference sequence). The CDR3 spells CASSSGYGPYEQYF. CDR3 DNA: TGTGCCAGCAGTTCCGGTTATGGCCCCTACGAGCAGTACTTC.

The gene calls are TRBV11-3 and TRBJ2-2; D unclear. Germline V lookup: CDR1 SGHNT, CDR2 YENEEA. This CDR3 spans 11 amino acids. Trimming left V 6 bases short and J 8 bases short, with 7 bases between. CDR3 sequence (DNA): TGTGCCAGCAGAAGTAGTGGGGAGCTGTTTTTT. Protein product: CASRSSGELFF.

The chain joins TRBV19 to TRBJ2-1; D is ambiguous. The germline V gene encodes CDR1 LNHDA and CDR2 SQIVND (reference sequence). The CDR3 extends over 13 amino acids. V lost 8 bases, J lost 6 bases, and 14 bases lay in between. CDR3 nucleotide sequence: TGTGCCAGTTGCCTTAGCATTTCCAATGAGCAGTTCTTC. It encodes CASCLSISNEQFF.

This rearrangement joins TRBV5-4 to TRBJ2-5; D remains ambiguous. The CDR3 covers 11 residues. Germline assignment: CDR1 SGHNT and CDR2 YYREEE (reference sequence). V shed 2 bases and J shed 10 bases, with 9 bases lying between them. CDR3: CASSLGSRQYF. Written as DNA, the CDR3 is TGTGCCAGCAGCTTAGGGTCTCGCCAGTACTTC.

The gene calls are TRBV11-1 and TRBJ1-1; weak D call: TRBD1 (5 bases). The CDR3 runs 14 residues. Germline-derived CDR1 and CDR2 are SGHAT and FQDESV (reference sequence). Trimming took off 0 bases at V and 3 bases at J, with 8 bases between the two ends. The CDR3, as DNA: TGTGCCAGCAGCTTAGCTAGAGGGGACACTGAAGCTTTCTTT. Amino acids: CASSLARGDTEAFF. The full variable domain, rest sourced from reference TRBV11-1 and TRBJ1-1, is EAEVAQSPRYKITEKSQAVAFWCDPISGHATLYWYRQILGQGPELLVQFQDESVVDDSQLPKDRFSAERLKGVDSTLKIQPAELGDSAMYLCASSLARGDTEAFFGQGTRLTVV.

The chain employs TRBV7-6 and TRBJ2-7, with 12 positions matching TRBD2. The CDR3 length is 15 residues. Germline V lookup: CDR1 SGHVS, CDR2 FNYEAQ. V lost 4 bases to trimming and J lost 5 bases; unmatched junction nucleotides: 6. The CDR3 bases are TGTGCCAGCAGCTCTCGACTAGCGGGAGAAAACGAGCAGTACTTC. Its protein is CASSSRLAGENEQYF. Variable domain in full (rest from reference TRBV7-6 and TRBJ2-7): GAGVSQSPRYKVTKRGQDVALRCDPISGHVSLYWYRQALGQGPEFLTYFNYEAQQDKSGLPNDRFSAERPEGSISTLTIQRTEQRDSAMYRCASSSRLAGENEQYFGPGTRLTVT.

This sequence joins TRBV2 and TRBJ1-2; no clear D. This CDR3 comprises 15 residues. Trimming took off 6 bases at V and 9 bases at J, with 23 bases between the two ends. CDR1 is SNHLY, CDR2 FYNNEI, per germline. The CDR3 nucleotides are TGTGCCAGCAGCCCCGGTGGAGGGTATACCCCCCGCTACACCTTC. The encoded protein is CASSPGGGYTPRYTF.

The V and J genes are TRBV15 and TRBJ1-4, with D possibly being TRBD1 (5 bases). CDR3 length: 15 residues. The V and J ends lost 1 base and 4 bases respectively, with 10 bases between them. Germline V lookup: CDR1 LNHNV, CDR2 YYDKDF (reference sequence). CDR3 region: CATSRGTTDNEKLFF. CDR3 DNA: TGTGCCACCAGCAGAGGGACGACAGATAATGAAAAACTGTTTTTT.

The chain recombines TRBV6-4 with TRBJ1-5; the match to TRBD1 covers 7 bases. V shed 3 bases and J 6 bases; nucleotides not matched to a gene: 2. The CDR3 extends over 13 amino acids. Germline V gene lookup returns CDR1 MRHNA and CDR2 SNTAGT. The CDR3 DNA reads as TGTGCCAGCAGTGAGTCAGGGGGTCAGCCCCAGCATTTT. This sequence encodes CASSESGGQPQHF.